This T cell receptor beta chain derives from a study of immune characteristics of hereditary and idiopathic chronic pancreatitis. The protocol was immunoSEQ multiplex PCR, while the TCRdb copy is restricted to in-frame clones and leaves out a portion. Altogether about 2,000 clones are present, about 80% being singletons, with the ten largest covering around 16%. The CDR3 has 12 residues. CDR1 and CDR2 (germline): SEHNR, FQNEAQ (reference sequence). Trimming took 4 bases from V and 7 from J, leaving 10 bases between them. Total pancreatectomy with islet autotransplantation was the source of the chronic pancreatitis pancreas tissue.

This clonotype was obtained from a human donor with chronic pancreatitis. J is TRBJ1-1 and V is TRBV7-9, with a possible D match to TRBD1 (6 bases). The source material was pancreas tissue with hereditary chronic pancreatitis. CDR3: CASSSDRYEAFF. The CDR3 region has the DNA TGTGCCAGCAGCTCTGACAGGTATGAAGCTTTCTTT.